The rows below give T cell receptor beta chains drawn from one sample of a study of OX40 agonist ivuxolimab in advanced cancers. Using immunoSEQ multiplex PCR, the repertoire was profiled, and TCRdb retains in-frame clones only, with some absent. The table lists some 66,000 clones, 70% to 80% of them singletons. The sample consisted of CD4+ or CD8+ T cells sorted from blood, taken in a trial of the OX40 agonist ivuxolimab. Receptors originate from an adult with an advanced solid tumor such as melanoma, head and neck, liver or kidney cancer. CDR3s include the opening cysteine and the closing phenylalanine or tryptophan.

v_call: TRBV10-3; j_call: TRBJ2-3; cdr3_aa: CAAYLGVPDTQYF
v_call: TRBV19; j_call: TRBJ1-2; cdr3_aa: CASSMGAGRLYGYTF
v_call: TRBV2; j_call: TRBJ2-2; cdr3_aa: CATTNRGPNTGELFF
v_call: TRBV18; j_call: TRBJ1-2; cdr3_aa: CASVGGNYGYTF
v_call: TRBV6-6; j_call: TRBJ2-7; cdr3_aa: CASSTQGLENYEQYF
v_call: TRBV4-2; j_call: TRBJ1-1; cdr3_aa: CASSQDRPYGAFF
v_call: TRBV29-1; j_call: TRBJ1-1; cdr3_aa: CSAGPGASTEAFF
v_call: TRBV5-1; j_call: TRBJ2-1; cdr3_aa: CASSWVSDGKQFF
v_call: TRBV28; j_call: TRBJ1-2; cdr3_aa: CASSLQGRSRSGGYTF
v_call: TRBV10-3; j_call: TRBJ1-6; cdr3_aa: CAISRDRGTNSPLHF
v_call: TRBV7-2; j_call: TRBJ1-1; cdr3_aa: CASSLSGHTEAFF
v_call: TRBV6-4; j_call: TRBJ2-7; cdr3_aa: CASSPSESSYEQYF
v_call: TRBV6-1; j_call: TRBJ2-7; cdr3_aa: CASSENPPLDEQYF
v_call: TRBV19; j_call: TRBJ1-2; cdr3_aa: CASSLTGRGYTF
v_call: TRBV28; j_call: TRBJ1-4; cdr3_aa: CASSLTQGFEKLFF
v_call: TRBV6-1; j_call: TRBJ2-5; cdr3_aa: CASSEAGWGMGETQYF
v_call: TRBV11-3; j_call: TRBJ2-7; cdr3_aa: CASSALGSYEQYF
v_call: TRBV6-1; j_call: TRBJ2-1; cdr3_aa: CASSEVRGSSYNEQFF
v_call: TRBV15; j_call: TRBJ1-5; cdr3_aa: CATSVRSWKGNQPQHF
v_call: TRBV6-1; j_call: TRBJ2-2; cdr3_aa: CASSVRLAGDHGELFF
v_call: TRBV7-3; j_call: TRBJ2-1; cdr3_aa: CASQLGGSNEQFF
v_call: TRBV7-9; j_call: TRBJ2-1; cdr3_aa: CASSLVRTSGSTINEQFF
v_call: TRBV5-1; j_call: TRBJ1-4; cdr3_aa: CASSAQGVGEKLFF
v_call: TRBV2; j_call: TRBJ2-3; cdr3_aa: CASSGERGGLGTDTQYF
v_call: TRBV6-5; j_call: TRBJ1-6; cdr3_aa: CASSPAGGNSPLHF
v_call: TRBV2; j_call: TRBJ2-5; cdr3_aa: CASSRDRQETQYF
v_call: TRBV2; j_call: TRBJ1-2; cdr3_aa: CASSNLLTGGYTF
v_call: TRBV30; j_call: TRBJ1-4; cdr3_aa: CAWSAGQGGVEKLFF
v_call: TRBV19; j_call: TRBJ1-5; cdr3_aa: CASSVWGINQPQHF
v_call: TRBV10-3; j_call: TRBJ2-1; cdr3_aa: CAISASRDSNEQFF
v_call: TRBV7-8; j_call: TRBJ1-5; cdr3_aa: CASSPTPNQPQHF
v_call: TRBV5-1; j_call: TRBJ2-3; cdr3_aa: CASSLWQSTDTQYF
v_call: TRBV29-1; j_call: TRBJ2-3; cdr3_aa: CSARMGDTQYF
v_call: TRBV4-1; j_call: TRBJ2-6; cdr3_aa: CASSRGANVLTF
v_call: TRBV4-2; j_call: TRBJ1-1; cdr3_aa: CASSQGRPFF
v_call: TRBV6-1; j_call: TRBJ2-3; cdr3_aa: CASSRGRAADTQYF
v_call: TRBV28; j_call: TRBJ2-2; cdr3_aa: CASSLNPDTFAGELFF
v_call: TRBV19; j_call: TRBJ1-4; cdr3_aa: CASRKQSGAHEKLFF
v_call: TRBV28; j_call: TRBJ2-7; cdr3_aa: CASSQPPNSYEQYF
v_call: TRBV2; j_call: TRBJ2-2; cdr3_aa: CASSDPGINTGELFF
v_call: TRBV19; j_call: TRBJ2-3; cdr3_aa: CASSRVPDTQYF
v_call: TRBV9; j_call: TRBJ2-3; cdr3_aa: CASSASADTQYF
v_call: TRBV29-1; j_call: TRBJ1-1; cdr3_aa: CSGSDRGEAFF
v_call: TRBV10-3; j_call: TRBJ2-2; cdr3_aa: CAISPSFPRLADGGELFF
v_call: TRBV7-3; j_call: TRBJ1-5; cdr3_aa: CASSRQVDQPQHF
v_call: TRBV11-2; j_call: TRBJ1-4; cdr3_aa: CASSLQGTRGEKLFF
v_call: TRBV2; j_call: TRBJ1-4; cdr3_aa: CASSEQATNEKLFF
v_call: TRBV19; j_call: TRBJ1-2; cdr3_aa: CASRLGGSNYGYTF
v_call: TRBV19; j_call: TRBJ1-4; cdr3_aa: CASSARDRGSANEKLFF
v_call: TRBV6-1; j_call: TRBJ1-1; cdr3_aa: CASSEAPTGRRANTEAFF
v_call: TRBV7-6; j_call: TRBJ2-2; cdr3_aa: CASRRGAVNTGELFF
v_call: TRBV2; j_call: TRBJ2-7; cdr3_aa: CASSEYLAGREEQYF
v_call: TRBV7-9; j_call: TRBJ2-7; cdr3_aa: CASSRDYEQYF
v_call: TRBV7-3; j_call: TRBJ2-3; cdr3_aa: CASSHTFGGPGTDTQYF
v_call: TRBV4-1; j_call: TRBJ2-7; cdr3_aa: CASSQRTGGSYEQYF